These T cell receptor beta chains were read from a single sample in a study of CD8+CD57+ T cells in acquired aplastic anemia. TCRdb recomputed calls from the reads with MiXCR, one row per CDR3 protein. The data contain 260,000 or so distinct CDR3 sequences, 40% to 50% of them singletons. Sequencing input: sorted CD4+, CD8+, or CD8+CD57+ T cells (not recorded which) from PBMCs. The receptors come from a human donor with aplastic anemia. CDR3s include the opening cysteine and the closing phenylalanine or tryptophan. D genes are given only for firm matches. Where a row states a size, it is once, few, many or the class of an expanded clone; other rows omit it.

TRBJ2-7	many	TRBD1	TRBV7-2	TGTGCCAGCAGCGCCACGACAGGGAGAAACGAGCAGTACTTC	CASSATTGRNEQYF
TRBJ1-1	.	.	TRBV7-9	TGTGCCAGCAGCTCCCGGGGGGGGGGTACTAAAGCTTTCTTT	CASSSRGGGTKAFF
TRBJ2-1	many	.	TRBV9	TGTGCCAGCAGCCCCACGACAATTAAGCGGGAGCAGTTCTTC	CASSPTTIKREQFF
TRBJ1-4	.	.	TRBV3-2	TGTGCCAGCAGCCAAGATTCAGGAGGCACTAATGAAAAACTGGTTTTT	CASSQDSGGTNEKLVF
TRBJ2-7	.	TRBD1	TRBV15	TGTGCCTGGAGTCTGGGGACAGGGCCCTACGAGCAGTACTTC	CAWSLGTGPYEQYF
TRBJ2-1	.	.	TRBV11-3	TGTGCCAGCAGCCAGGCCCCCCCAGGTGGCAATGAGCAGTTCTTC	CASSQAPPGGNEQFF
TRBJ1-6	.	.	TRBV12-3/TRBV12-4	TGTGCCAGCAAGTTGACGGTCCAAAATTCACCCCTCCACTTT	CASKLTVQNSPLHF
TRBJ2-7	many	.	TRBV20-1	TGCAGTGCCCGTAAACAGACAGCACCGCTCTACGAGCAGTACTTC	CSARKQTAPLYEQYF
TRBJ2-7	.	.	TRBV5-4	TGTGCCAGCAACTCGGAGTACGAGCAGTACTTC	CASNSEYEQYF
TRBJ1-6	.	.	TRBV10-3	TGTGCCATCAGTGAGTCTTATAATTCACCCCTCCACTTT	CAISESYNSPLHF
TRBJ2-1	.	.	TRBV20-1	TGCAGTTCCACCTTGACTGGACTCCATGAGCAGTTCTTC	CSSTLTGLHEQFF
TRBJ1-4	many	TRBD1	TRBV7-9	TGTGCCAGCATAGGGACAGATCTACATGAAAAACTGTTTTTT	CASIGTDLHEKLFF
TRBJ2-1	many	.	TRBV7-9	TGTGCCAGCAGCACACCGCGCTCCTACAATGAGCAGTTCTTC	CASSTPRSYNEQFF
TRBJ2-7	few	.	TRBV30	TGTGCCTGGAGTGTCGCGGGTGGCAGTATCCCGCAGGAGCAGTACTTC	CAWSVAGGSIPQEQYF
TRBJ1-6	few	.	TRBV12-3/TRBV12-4	TGTGCCAGCAGCCGATCCGGGGCTTTCTATAATTCACCCCTCCACTTT	CASSRSGAFYNSPLHF
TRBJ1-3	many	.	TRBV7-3	TGTGCCAGCAGCCATGGGGGGCGCGCTGGAAACACCATATATTTT	CASSHGGRAGNTIYF
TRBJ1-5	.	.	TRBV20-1	TGCAGTGCTAGAGAGGGGGGGGGGGATCAGCCCCAGCATTTT	CSAREGGGDQPQHF
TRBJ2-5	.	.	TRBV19	TGTGCCAGTAGTCAACAGGGAAAGACCCAGTACTTC	CASSQQGKTQYF
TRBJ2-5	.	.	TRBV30	TGTGCCTGGAACCTCGGGCCGGAGACCCAGTACTTC	CAWNLGPETQYF
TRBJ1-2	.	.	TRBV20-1	TGCAGTGCTGTGGCAAATGAGGGCTACACCTTC	CSAVANEGYTF
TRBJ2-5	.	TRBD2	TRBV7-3	TGTGCCAGCAGCATGGGACTAGCGGGAGAGACCCAGTACTTC	CASSMGLAGETQYF
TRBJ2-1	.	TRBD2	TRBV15	TGTGCCACCAGCAGAGATCGCCTAGCGGGAGGCGGGCAGTTCTTC	CATSRDRLAGGGQFF